The clone carrying this T cell receptor (beta chain) showed up many times. The target antigen is unknown. The data were obtained in a study of post-analysis software for immune sequencing data. V was shortened by 1 base and J by 0 bases, with 9 bases between the two germline ends. This CDR3 has 15 residues. Per the germline V gene, CDR1 is MGHRA and CDR2 is YSYEKL. Unique molecular identifiers had been added to the TCR beta cDNA libraries. TCRdb used MiXCR to reprocess the PCR reads, holding one entry per CDR3 protein. There are fewer than 550,000 distinct CDR3 sequences in the sample; approximately 31% occur only once, and 5% to 6% lies in the top ten. Findings of the study overall: Patients showed TRBV5-6, TRBV5-1 and TRBV20-1 among 4 or 5 TRBV segments more frequent than in controls.

The material sequenced was blood. This sequence was found in a girl aged 2 to 17 with multiple sclerosis. V is TRBV4-1 and J is TRBJ1-1; the D is unclear. The CDR3 loop is CASSQAFIVNTEAFF. DNA of the CDR3: TGCGCCAGCAGCCAAGCTTTCATTGTGAACACTGAAGCTTTCTTT.